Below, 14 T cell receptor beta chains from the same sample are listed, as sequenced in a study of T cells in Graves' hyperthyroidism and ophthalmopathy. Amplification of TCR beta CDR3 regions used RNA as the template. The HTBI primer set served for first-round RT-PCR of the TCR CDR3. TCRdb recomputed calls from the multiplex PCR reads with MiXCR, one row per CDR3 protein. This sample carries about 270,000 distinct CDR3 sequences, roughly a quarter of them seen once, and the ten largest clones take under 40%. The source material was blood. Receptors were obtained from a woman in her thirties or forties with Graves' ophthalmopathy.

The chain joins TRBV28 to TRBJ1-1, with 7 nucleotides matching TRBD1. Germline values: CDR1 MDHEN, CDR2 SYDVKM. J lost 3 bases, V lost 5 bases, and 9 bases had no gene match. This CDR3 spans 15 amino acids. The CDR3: CASSPGQVVYTEAFF. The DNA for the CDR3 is TGTGCCAGCAGTCCCGGACAGGTAGTTTACACTGAAGCTTTCTTT.

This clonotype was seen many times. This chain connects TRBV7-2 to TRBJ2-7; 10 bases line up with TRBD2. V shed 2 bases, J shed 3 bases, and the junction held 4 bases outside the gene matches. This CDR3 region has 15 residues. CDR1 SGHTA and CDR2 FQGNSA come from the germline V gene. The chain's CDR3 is CASSLIASGSYEQYF. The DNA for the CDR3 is TGTGCCAGCAGCTTAATTGCTAGCGGGAGCTACGAGCAGTACTTC.

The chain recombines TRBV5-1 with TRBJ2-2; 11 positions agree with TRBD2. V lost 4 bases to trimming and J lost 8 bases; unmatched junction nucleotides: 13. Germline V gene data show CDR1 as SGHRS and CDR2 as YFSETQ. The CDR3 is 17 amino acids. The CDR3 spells CASSDPGLAEVGGELFF. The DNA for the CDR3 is TGCGCCAGCAGCGACCCGGGACTAGCGGAGGTTGGGGGGGAGCTGTTTTTT.

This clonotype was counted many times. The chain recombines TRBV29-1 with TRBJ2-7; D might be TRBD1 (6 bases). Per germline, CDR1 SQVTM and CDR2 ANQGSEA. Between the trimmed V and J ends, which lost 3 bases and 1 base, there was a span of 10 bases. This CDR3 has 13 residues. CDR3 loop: CSVDSQGSYEQYF. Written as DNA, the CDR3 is TGCAGCGTTGACTCACAGGGTTCCTACGAGCAGTACTTC.

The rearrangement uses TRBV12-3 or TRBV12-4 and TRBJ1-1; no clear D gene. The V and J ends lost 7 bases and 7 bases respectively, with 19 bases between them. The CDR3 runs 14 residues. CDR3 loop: CASTQLNSRSEAFF. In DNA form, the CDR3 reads TGTGCCAGCACCCAATTGAATTCGCGCAGTGAAGCTTTCTTT.

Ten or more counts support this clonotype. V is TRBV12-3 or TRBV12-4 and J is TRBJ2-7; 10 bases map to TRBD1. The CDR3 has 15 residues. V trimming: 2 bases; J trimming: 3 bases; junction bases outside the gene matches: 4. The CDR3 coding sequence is TGTGCCAGCAGTTTACTCAGGACAGGGGGCTACGAGCAGTACTTC. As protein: CASSLLRTGGYEQYF.

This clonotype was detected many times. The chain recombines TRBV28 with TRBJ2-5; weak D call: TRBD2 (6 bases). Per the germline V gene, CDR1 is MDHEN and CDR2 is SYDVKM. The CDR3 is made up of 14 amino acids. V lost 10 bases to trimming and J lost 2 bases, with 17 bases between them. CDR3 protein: CATTPGGWQETQYF. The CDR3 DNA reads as TGTGCCACCACCCCCGGGGGATGGCAAGAGACCCAGTACTTC.

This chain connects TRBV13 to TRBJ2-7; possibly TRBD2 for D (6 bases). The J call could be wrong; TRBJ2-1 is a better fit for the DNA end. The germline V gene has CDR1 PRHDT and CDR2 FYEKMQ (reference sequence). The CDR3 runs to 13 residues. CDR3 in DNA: TGTGCCAGCAGCCATGGCGGGATGTACGAGCAGTTCTTC. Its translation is CASSHGGMYEQFF.

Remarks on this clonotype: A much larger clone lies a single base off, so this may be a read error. Here the CDR3 DNA reads TGTGCCAGCAAAGGGTCAGGGTACACCATATATTTT. Translation: CASKGSGYTIYF. The chain combines TRBV25-1 with TRBJ1-3; the D gene is possibly TRBD1 (5 bases). The CDR3 loop spans 12 amino acids. Trimming removed 7 bases from V and 8 bases from J, with 12 bases in between. CDR1 is MGHDK, CDR2 SYGVNS, per germline.

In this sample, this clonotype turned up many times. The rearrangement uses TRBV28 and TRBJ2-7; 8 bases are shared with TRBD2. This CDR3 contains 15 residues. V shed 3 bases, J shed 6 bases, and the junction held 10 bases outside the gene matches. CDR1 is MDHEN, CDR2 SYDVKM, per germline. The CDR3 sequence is CASSLTPGTRSEQYF. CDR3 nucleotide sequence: TGTGCCAGCAGTTTGACCCCCGGGACTAGGTCCGAGCAGTACTTC.

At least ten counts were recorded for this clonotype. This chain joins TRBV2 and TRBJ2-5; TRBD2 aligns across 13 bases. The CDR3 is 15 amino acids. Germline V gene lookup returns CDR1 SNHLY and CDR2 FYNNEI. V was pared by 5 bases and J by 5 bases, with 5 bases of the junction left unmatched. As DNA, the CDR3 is TGTGCCAGCAGTCGGACTAGCGGGAGTTGGGAGACCCAGTACTTC. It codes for CASSRTSGSWETQYF.

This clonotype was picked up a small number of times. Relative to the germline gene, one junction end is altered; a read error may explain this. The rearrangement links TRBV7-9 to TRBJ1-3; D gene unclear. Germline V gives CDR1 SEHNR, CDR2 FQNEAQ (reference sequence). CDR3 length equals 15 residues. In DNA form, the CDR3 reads TGTGCCAACAGCTTAGGGCCAGTCTCTGGAAACACCATATATTTT. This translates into CANSLGPVSGNTIYF.

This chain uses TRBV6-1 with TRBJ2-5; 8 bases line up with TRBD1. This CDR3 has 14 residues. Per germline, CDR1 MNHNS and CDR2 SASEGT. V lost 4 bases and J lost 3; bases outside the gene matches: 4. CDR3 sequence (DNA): TGTGCCAGCAGTGCTTGGACAGGGAAAGAGACCCAGTACTTC. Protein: CASSAWTGKETQYF.

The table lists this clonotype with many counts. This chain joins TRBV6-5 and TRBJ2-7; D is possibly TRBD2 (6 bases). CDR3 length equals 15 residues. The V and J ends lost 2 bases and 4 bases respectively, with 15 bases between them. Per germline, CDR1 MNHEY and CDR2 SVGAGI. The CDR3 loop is CASSYAEEGDYEQYF. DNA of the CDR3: TGTGCCAGCAGTTACGCCGAGGAGGGAGATTACGAGCAGTACTTC.